The 20 T cell receptor beta chains reported below all come from one sample, sequenced in a study of neurological immune-mediated disorders. TCRdb used MiXCR to reprocess the 5' RACE reads, holding one entry per CDR3 protein. The sample shows about 71,000 distinct CDR3 sequences, roughly an eighth of them seen only once. Time point described: longitudinal time-point 1 (baseline). Sample: PBMCs. The source is a female donor with HTLV-1-associated myelopathy (HAM/TSP).

This clonotype showed up just a few times. This chain uses TRBV29-1 with TRBJ2-2; 8 bases match TRBD1. Germline values: CDR1 SQVTM, CDR2 ANQGSEA. The length of the CDR3 is 13 residues. With V trimmed by 7 bases and J by 4 bases, 5 bases remained unmatched. Here the CDR3 reads CSAGQGFTGELFF. In DNA, the CDR3 is TGCAGCGCAGGACAGGGATTCACCGGGGAGCTGTTTTTT.

The chain couples TRBV12-3 or TRBV12-4 to TRBJ2-1; 7 nucleotides line up with TRBD2. The CDR3 consists of 18 residues. V shed 3 bases and J 2 bases; nucleotides not matched to a gene: 13. The CDR3 loop reads CASSFGLAANRPYNEQFF. In DNA, the CDR3 is TGTGCCAGCAGTTTTGGGCTAGCGGCGAATAGACCCTACAATGAGCAGTTCTTC.

This clonotype showed up many times. The chain has TRBV5-1 and TRBJ2-7; 9 nucleotides line up with TRBD1. The V gene end was trimmed by 3 bases and the J gene end by 2 bases; junction bases not matched to a gene: 6. This CDR3 has 15 amino acids. CDR1 and CDR2 (germline): SGHRS, YFSETQ. CDR3 nucleotide sequence: TGCGCCAGCAGCTCTCACGGGACAGGGACCTACGAGCAGTACTTC. Its protein product is CASSSHGTGTYEQYF.

This clonotype showed up many times. CDR3 in amino acids: CASSSQEEGFTDTQYF. The CDR3 bases are TGTGCCAGCAGTTCGCAAGAGGAGGGCTTCACAGATACGCAGTATTTT. This sequence joins TRBV12-3 or TRBV12-4 and TRBJ2-3, with a tentative D call TRBD2 (6 bases). Between the trimmed V and J ends, which lost 4 bases and 2 bases, there was a span of 16 bases. The CDR3 sequence is 16 residues long.

This clonotype is a singleton in its sample. At one end, the junction sequence differs from germline, possibly due to a read error. The chain uses TRBV11-2 and TRBJ1-1; D call uncertain. Germline CDR1 reads SGHAT; CDR2 reads FQNNGV. The CDR3 has 15 amino acids. CDR3 region: CASSFPRGEGTAAFF. The CDR3 DNA reads as TGTGCCAGCAGCTTTCCCCGGGGTGAAGGCACTGCAGCTTTCTTT.

Many counts were recorded for this clonotype. V and J are TRBV4-2 and TRBJ2-6; 9 nucleotides align to TRBD1. The length of the CDR3 is 16 residues. Germline lookup yields CDR1 LGHNA and CDR2 YNFKEQ. After removal of 1 base from V and 4 bases from J, the junction contained 2 bases not matched to a gene. This CDR3 is CASSQGTGAGANVLTF. CDR3 DNA sequence: TGTGCCAGCAGCCAAGGGACAGGGGCAGGGGCCAACGTCCTGACTTTC.

This clonotype was seen many times. The V call is TRBV5-1, the J call TRBJ2-7, with 7 bases fitting TRBD2. The CDR3 contains 14 residues. V gave up 4 bases and J gave up 3 bases; unmatched junction bases: 7. Germline V lookup: CDR1 SGHRS, CDR2 YFSETQ. In nucleotides, the CDR3 is TGCGCCAGCAGCCCCGCCGGGGGGAACTACGAGCAGTACTTC. This gives the protein CASSPAGGNYEQYF.

This clonotype was recorded at least ten times. The CDR3, as DNA: TGTGCCAGCAGCTTTGGACGACCCACAGATACGCAGTATTTT. This gives the protein CASSFGRPTDTQYF. J is TRBJ2-3 and V is TRBV7-2; no firm D call. This CDR3 comprises 14 residues. Looked up from germline, CDR1 is SGHTA and CDR2 is FQGNSA. V dropped 3 bases and J dropped 2 bases, with 9 bases sitting between them.

This clonotype appeared many times. The V call is TRBV7-9, the J call TRBJ2-6; D remains ambiguous. CDR3 length equals 13 residues. Germline V gives CDR1 SEHNR, CDR2 FQNEAQ (reference sequence). V lost 2 bases to trimming and J lost 2 bases, with 1 base between them. CDR3 in DNA: TGTGCCAGCAGCTTACCTGGGGCCAACGTCCTGACTTTC. This translates into CASSLPGANVLTF.

This clonotype was found many times. The rearrangement links TRBV21-1 to TRBJ1-1; the table assigns TRBD1, which was not confirmed against the DNA. TRBV21-1 is classified as a pseudogene. The CDR3 runs to 13 residues. For the CDR3, the DNA is TGTGCCAGCAGCGTTCGGGGGGACACTGAAGCTTTCTTT. It encodes CASSVRGDTEAFF.

J is TRBJ2-2 and V is TRBV5-1; D gene unclear. This CDR3 is 14 amino acids long. Germline V CDR1 and CDR2: SGHRS, YFSETQ. V dropped 3 bases and J dropped 1 base, with 7 bases sitting between them. The CDR3 loop reads CASSSLGNTGELFF. DNA for the CDR3: TGCGCCAGCAGCTCGTTGGGGAACACCGGGGAGCTGTTTTTT. The variable domain in full, with the rest retrieved from reference TRBV5-1 and TRBJ2-2, is KAGVTQTPRYLIKTRGQQVTLSCSPISGHRSVSWYQQTPGQGLQFLFEYFSETQRNKGNFPGRFSGRQFSNSRSEMNVSTLELGDSALYLCASSSLGNTGELFFGEGSRLTVL.

This clonotype was observed at least ten times. The gene calls are TRBV5-1 and TRBJ2-2; D gene ambiguous. Deletions cut 7 bases from V and 3 bases from J, with 10 bases between. The germline gives CDR1 SGHRS, CDR2 YFSETQ. The CDR3 spans 13 residues. In DNA form, the CDR3 reads TGCGCCAGCGTAAACAGTGACACCGGGGAGCTGTTTTTT. Encoded protein: CASVNSDTGELFF.

This clonotype was seen ten or more times. The chain links TRBV6-1 to TRBJ2-3; no clear D gene. V lost 0 bases and J lost 9, with 7 bases in between. This CDR3 spans 12 amino acids. Germline V gene lookup returns CDR1 MNHNS and CDR2 SASEGT. The CDR3 DNA is TGTGCCAGCAGTGAAGCGCTGGGCACGCAGTATTTT. The encoded protein is CASSEALGTQYF.

This clonotype was recorded many times. This chain joins TRBV12-3 or TRBV12-4 and TRBJ1-4; no clear D gene. Trimming removed 5 bases at V and 0 bases at J, with 10 bases between. The CDR3 sequence is 15 residues long. CDR3 in DNA: TGTGCCAGCAGTCTCTCCGGAGCAACTAATGAAAAACTGTTTTTT. Amino acid sequence: CASSLSGATNEKLFF.

J is TRBJ2-5 and V is TRBV5-1; D possibly corresponds to TRBD1 (6 bases). With 7 bases removed from V and 5 bases from J, the gap between germline ends came to 15 bases. CDR3 length: 13 residues. The V gene's germline CDR1 is SGHRS and CDR2 YFSETQ. In DNA, the CDR3 is TGCGCCAGCGGGGGCTCCGGAGGTGAGACCCAGTACTTC. This codes for CASGGSGGETQYF.

This clonotype occurred many times. The chain employs TRBV6-1 and TRBJ2-3; no firm D call. V was trimmed by 3 bases and J by 4 bases, leaving 8 bases between them. The CDR3 consists of 13 residues. Germline V CDR1 and CDR2: MNHNS, SASEGT. CDR3 residues: CASSEFLADTQYF. CDR3 nucleotides: TGTGCCAGCAGTGAGTTTCTGGCAGATACGCAGTATTTT.

This clonotype was observed at least ten times. The chain is built from TRBV28 and TRBJ2-1; D perhaps matches TRBD2 (6 bases). Trimming left V 2 bases short and J 4 bases short, with 12 bases between. Germline lookup yields CDR1 MDHEN and CDR2 SYDVKM. The CDR3 covers 15 residues. The CDR3 loop is CASSLGGGPYNEQFF. CDR3 DNA: TGTGCCAGCAGTTTAGGCGGAGGGCCGTACAATGAGCAGTTCTTC.

This clonotype turned up a few times. This chain uses TRBV29-1 with TRBJ1-2; D not resolved. The CDR3 totals 11 residues. Germline V gene sequence: CDR1 SQVTM, CDR2 ANQGSEA. Deletions cut 5 bases from V and 6 bases from J, with 10 bases between. The CDR3 DNA reads TGCAGCGTTCCTCTGGCGGATGGCTACACCTTC. It codes for CSVPLADGYTF.

J is TRBJ2-3 and V is TRBV28; 7 bases map to TRBD2. V gave up 10 bases and J gave up 4 bases; unmatched junction bases: 5. Germline V gene data show CDR1 as MDHEN and CDR2 as SYDVKM. The CDR3 runs 12 residues. Here the CDR3 reads CANMGGADTQYF. Here the CDR3 DNA reads TGTGCCAATATGGGGGGGGCAGATACGCAGTATTTT.

This clonotype was counted many times. The chain combines TRBV10-3 with TRBJ2-7; 8 positions agree with TRBD1. Germline CDR1 ENHRY, CDR2 SYGVKD. Unmatched junction bases numbered 7, after V lost 10 bases and J lost 2 bases. CDR3 length: 13 residues. Here the CDR3 reads CATMTGETYEQYF. The CDR3 bases are TGTGCCACCATGACAGGGGAGACCTACGAGCAGTACTTC.